The source of this T cell receptor beta chain is a study of blood T cell repertoires in COVID-19. Trimming left V 0 bases short and J 8 bases short, with 15 bases between. This CDR3 is 15 amino acids long. Germline V gene sequence: CDR1 SGDLS, CDR2 YYNGEE. Methods used by the authors: Estimated nucleated cell counts came from reference gene primer amplification. The method was immunoSEQ multiplex PCR; TCRdb's version includes in-frame clones alone and lacks a portion of them. The V and J calls and the clone size are those of that table, but D and trimming were determined from the DNA. The repertoire holds about 74,000 clones, around 87% seen once, with approximately 30% in the top ten.

The origin of this receptor is a woman older than 75 with active or convalescent COVID-19. The chain has TRBV9 and TRBJ2-1; D unclear. Sequencing input: peripheral blood. As DNA, the CDR3 is TGTGCCAGCAGCGTAGGGGTAGGTAGCCCAGATGAGCAGTTCTTC. This codes for CASSVGVGSPDEQFF.